The 29 T cell receptor beta chains below come from one sample, sequenced in a study of PD-L1 blockade in urothelial cancer. Data came from immunoSEQ multiplex PCR; TCRdb stores just in-frame clones and leaves some out. The repertoire holds around 130,000 clones, with approximately 84% as singletons. Regarding time point: pretreatment peripheral blood. Material: PBMCs, obtained around atezolizumab (anti-PD-L1) treatment. The origin of the receptors is a man in his fifties with urothelial cancer.

In its sample, this clone was seen once. This chain's CDR3 is CASVGWLFF. In DNA, the CDR3 is TGTGCTAGTGTGGGCTGGCTGTTTTTT. The genes are TRBV12-5 and TRBJ2-2; D ambiguous. The CDR3 contains 9 residues. V was cut by 7 bases and J by 13 bases, with 7 bases left in between. CDR1 and CDR2 (germline): LGHNT, FRNRAP.

This clone appeared a single time. This sequence joins TRBV7-9 and TRBJ1-4; D may be TRBD1 (5 bases). The CDR3 runs to 15 residues. Germline-derived CDR1 and CDR2 are SEHNR and FQNEAQ (reference sequence). V was pared by 1 base and J by 4 bases, with 10 bases between. The CDR3 DNA sequence: TGTGCCAGCAGCTTAGAAGGCCAGGGTAATGAAAAACTGTTTTTT. Protein: CASSLEGQGNEKLFF. Drawing the rest from reference TRBV7-9 and TRBJ1-4, the complete variable domain is DTGVSQNPRHKITKRGQNVTFRCDPISEHNRLYWYRQTLGQGPEFLTYFQNEAQLEKSRLLSDRFSAERPKGSFSTLEIQRTEQGDSAMYLCASSLEGQGNEKLFFGSGTQLSVL.

V and J are TRBV18 and TRBJ1-3; D is uncertain. Trimming pared 0 bases from V and 6 bases from J, leaving 6 bases between. Germline loops: CDR1 KGHSH, CDR2 LQKENI. The CDR3 sequence is 13 residues long. The CDR3 loop reads CASSPPWQNTIYF. In nucleotides, the CDR3 is TGTGCCAGCTCACCACCTTGGCAAAACACCATATATTTT.

The CDR3 bases are TGCGCCAGCAGTCCCGATTCTCTATGTGGCTACACCTTC. It translates to CASSPDSLCGYTF. The chain links TRBV23-1 to TRBJ1-2; the D is unclear. TRBV23-1 is an ORF for which the function is uncertain. The V end was cut by 4 bases, the J end by 7 bases, with 13 bases between. The CDR3 contains 13 residues.

This sequence joins TRBV29-1 and TRBJ1-1; D is uncertain. The CDR3 consists of 11 residues. CDR1 and CDR2 (germline): SQVTM, ANQGSEA. Trimming removed 7 bases from V and 6 bases from J, with 12 bases in between. The CDR3 DNA sequence: TGCAGCGCCCGGGTCGGGGCTGAAGCTTTCTTT. Amino acid sequence: CSARVGAEAFF.

This clone was recorded a few times. The chain uses TRBV9 and TRBJ1-2; a possible D gene is TRBD1 (6 bases). Germline loops: CDR1 SGDLS, CDR2 YYNGEE. V gave up 0 bases and J gave up 5 bases, with 11 bases separating them. The CDR3 is 14 amino acids. The CDR3 sequence: CASSVASQGYGYTF. DNA of the CDR3: TGTGCCAGCAGCGTAGCTAGCCAGGGGTATGGCTACACCTTC.

The V and J genes are TRBV5-8 and TRBJ1-5, with 9 bases lining up with TRBD1. Germline CDR1 reads SGHTS; CDR2 reads YDEGEE. The CDR3 has 15 residues. After removal of 4 bases from V and 6 bases from J, the junction contained 8 bases not matched to a gene. CDR3 amino acids: CASSRGTGSVQPQHF. The CDR3 region has the DNA TGTGCCAGCAGCAGAGGGACAGGGTCGGTTCAGCCCCAGCATTTT.

This chain links TRBV11-2 with TRBJ2-6, with D tentatively TRBD2 (5 bases). This CDR3 contains 15 residues. The germline V and J ends were trimmed by 1 base and 2 bases, with 6 bases remaining between them. Looked up from germline, CDR1 is SGHAT and CDR2 is FQNNGV. CDR3 sequence reads: CASSLGGAGANVLTF. CDR3 nucleotide sequence: TGTGCCAGCAGCTTAGGGGGAGCTGGGGCCAACGTCCTGACTTTC.

This clone was observed once. The genes are TRBV18 and TRBJ2-5; D gene uncertain. Germline assignment: CDR1 KGHSH and CDR2 LQKENI. The CDR3 contains 16 residues. Deletions cut 6 bases from V and 1 base from J, with 18 bases between. The CDR3 reads CASSRLGPVLQETQYF. The CDR3 DNA follows: TGTGCCAGCTCTCGCTTGGGCCCGGTACTCCAAGAGACCCAGTACTTC. Full variable domain (remainder filled in from reference TRBV18 and TRBJ2-5): NAGVMQNPRHLVRRRGQEARLRCSPMKGHSHVYWYRQLPEEGLKFMVYLQKENIIDESGMPKERFSAEFPKEGPSILRIQQVVRGDSAAYFCASSRLGPVLQETQYFGPGTRLLVL.

The genes are TRBV5-1 and TRBJ2-1; D might be TRBD2 (5 bases). V lost 2 bases and J 0 bases, leaving 9 bases between the germline ends. CDR3 length equals 15 residues. In germline, CDR1 is SGHRS, CDR2 YFSETQ. The CDR3 DNA follows: TGCGCCAGCAGCTTTTCTAGCTCCTCCTACAATGAGCAGTTCTTC. This sequence encodes CASSFSSSSYNEQFF.

In its sample, this clone was seen once. The chain couples TRBV10-3 to TRBJ2-1, with 7 bases matching TRBD2. The CDR3 consists of 17 residues. After removal of 0 bases from V and 0 bases from J, the junction contained 5 bases not matched to a gene. Germline lookup yields CDR1 ENHRY and CDR2 SYGVKD. DNA for the CDR3: TGTGCCATCAGTGAGTCGGCGGGAGCCCCCTCCTACAATGAGCAGTTCTTC. As protein: CAISESAGAPSYNEQFF.

This chain uses TRBV19 with TRBJ2-1; TRBD2 matches 9 bases. The CDR3 covers 17 residues. Germline CDR1 and CDR2: LNHDA and SQIVND (reference sequence). The junction had 15 bases not matched to a gene; V was cut back by 5 bases and J by 7 bases. The CDR3 here is CASSPAASGNHGNEQFF. Here the CDR3 DNA reads TGTGCCAGTAGTCCCGCGGCTAGCGGGAATCATGGGAATGAGCAGTTCTTC.

The chain links TRBV6-1 to TRBJ2-1, with 9 bases matching TRBD2. V shed 7 bases and J 2 bases; nucleotides not matched to a gene: 3. The CDR3 length is 14 residues. In germline, CDR1 is MNHNS, CDR2 SASEGT. The CDR3 protein is CASKREATYNEQFF. CDR3 nucleotide sequence: TGTGCCAGCAAGCGGGAGGCCACCTACAATGAGCAGTTCTTC.

This clone has only a few counts. The gene calls are TRBV4-1 and TRBJ2-2, with TRBD1 identical over 7 bases. CDR3 length: 19 residues. The germline V gene encodes CDR1 MGHRA and CDR2 YSYEKL. V lost 0 bases, J lost 4 bases, and 14 bases stayed unmatched. The CDR3 region has the DNA TGCGCCAGCAGCCAAGATGGTATTGGCCGGGACAGAAGCACCGGGGAGCTGTTTTTT. Protein: CASSQDGIGRDRSTGELFF.

This clone appeared a single time. This chain links TRBV18 with TRBJ2-1; D is ambiguous. From germline, CDR1 is KGHSH and CDR2 LQKENI. The CDR3 runs 14 residues. Trimming pared 1 base from V and 5 bases from J, leaving 9 bases between. The chain's CDR3 is CASSPLSTDNEQFF. The CDR3, as DNA: TGTGCCAGCTCACCACTTTCCACTGACAATGAGCAGTTCTTC.

The chain has TRBV11-2 and TRBJ2-7, with 7 bases aligning to TRBD1. The germline CDR1 and CDR2 sequences are SGHAT and FQNNGV. V lost 5 bases and J lost 5; bases outside the gene matches: 12. The CDR3 has 15 amino acids. The CDR3 sequence: CASSPRTGAANEQYF. The DNA for the CDR3 is TGTGCCAGCAGCCCCCGCACAGGGGCGGCTAACGAGCAGTACTTC.

The gene calls are TRBV11-2 and TRBJ1-4; D ambiguous. Trimming removed 4 bases at V and 0 bases at J, with 9 bases between. In germline, CDR1 is SGHAT, CDR2 FQNNGV. The CDR3 length is 15 residues. The CDR3 here is CASSSFLTTNEKLFF. DNA of the CDR3: TGTGCCAGCAGCTCTTTTCTTACAACTAATGAAAAACTGTTTTTT.

V usage is TRBV19 and J usage is TRBJ1-3; TRBD1 agrees at 7 bases. The V gene end was trimmed by 5 bases and the J gene end by 3 bases; junction bases not matched to a gene: 19. The CDR3 extends over 19 amino acids. Germline-derived CDR1 and CDR2 are LNHDA and SQIVND (reference sequence). Here the CDR3 reads CASSVNSDRVYRHGNTIYF. As DNA, the CDR3 is TGTGCCAGTAGTGTAAATTCCGACAGGGTCTACCGCCATGGAAACACCATATATTTT. The entire variable domain, with the rest obtained from reference TRBV19 and TRBJ1-3, is as follows: DGGITQSPKYLFRKEGQNVTLSCEQNLNHDAMYWYRQDPGQGLRLIYYSQIVNDFQKGDIAEGYSVSREKKESFPLTVTSAQKNPTAFYLCASSVNSDRVYRHGNTIYFGEGSWLTVV.

There are a few counts of this clone. The V and J genes are TRBV5-5 and TRBJ1-5; D is possibly TRBD1 (5 bases). Germline assignment: CDR1 SGHKS and CDR2 YYEKEE (reference sequence). The CDR3 totals 17 residues. V shed 0 bases and J shed 7 bases, with 20 bases lying between them. CDR3 in DNA: TGTGCCAGCAGCTTGGGACAAGGCCCCCTCCAGGGCCAGCCCCAGCATTTT. Protein sequence: CASSLGQGPLQGQPQHF.

V is TRBV15 and J is TRBJ2-7, with 7 bases aligning to TRBD2. This CDR3 has 15 residues. J gave up 5 bases and V 1 base, and 8 bases lay outside the gene matches. Per germline, CDR1 LNHNV and CDR2 YYDKDF (reference sequence). The chain's CDR3 is CATSRGGEGGNEQYF. CDR3 DNA: TGTGCCACCAGCAGAGGAGGGGAGGGCGGGAACGAGCAGTACTTC.

J is TRBJ2-2 and V is TRBV5-1; a possible D gene is TRBD1 (6 bases). The V gene lost 2 bases and the J gene lost 6 bases, with 14 bases spanning the gap. The CDR3 consists of 15 residues. The germline V gene encodes CDR1 SGHRS and CDR2 YFSETQ. CDR3 loop: CASSLGDNNPGELFF. The CDR3 coding sequence is TGCGCCAGCAGCTTAGGGGACAACAACCCCGGGGAGCTGTTTTTT.

This chain connects TRBV7-3 to TRBJ1-5, with D hard to call. Trimming took 3 bases from V and 5 from J, leaving 8 bases between them. From germline, CDR1 is SGHTA and CDR2 FQGTGA. The CDR3 runs to 13 residues. The CDR3 is CASSLAPDQPQHF. In nucleotides, the CDR3 is TGTGCCAGCAGCTTGGCCCCCGATCAGCCCCAGCATTTT.

The chain joins TRBV9 to TRBJ2-7, with D possibly matching TRBD1 (5 bases). Looked up from germline, CDR1 is SGDLS and CDR2 is YYNGEE. V was shortened by 1 base and J by 7 bases, with 9 bases between the two germline ends. The length of the CDR3 is 12 residues. The CDR3 nucleotides are TGTGCCAGCAGCGTAACAGGTGGGGAGCAGTACTTC. Protein sequence: CASSVTGGEQYF.

The gene calls are TRBV27 and TRBJ2-3; the D gene is possibly TRBD2 (5 bases). The CDR3 loop spans 15 amino acids. V shed 5 bases and J shed 0 bases, with 12 bases lying between them. Germline values: CDR1 MNHEY, CDR2 SMNVEV (reference sequence). CDR3 residues: CASSRTYISTDTQYF. CDR3 sequence (DNA): TGTGCCAGCAGTCGGACTTACATTAGCACAGATACGCAGTATTTT.

In the case of this clone: Mismatch with germline at one junction end may stem from a read error. The chain uses TRBV18 and TRBJ1-2; D uncertain. CDR1 is KGHSH, CDR2 LQKENI, per germline. The CDR3 totals 15 residues. In DNA, the CDR3 is TGTGCCAGCTCGCCACTACACAAGGCCGGGGATGGCTACACCTTC. Translated, it gives CASSPLHKAGDGYTF.

There are a few counts of this clone. The chain recombines TRBV10-3 with TRBJ1-1, with D possibly being TRBD1 (5 bases). The CDR3 is made up of 14 amino acids. V was trimmed by 4 bases and J by 2 bases, leaving 11 bases between them. Per germline, CDR1 ENHRY and CDR2 SYGVKD. The CDR3 sequence: CAISVLGRNTEAFF. The CDR3 nucleotides read TGTGCCATCAGTGTCCTGGGGCGAAACACTGAAGCTTTCTTT.

The genes are TRBV19 and TRBJ2-7; 7 bases align to TRBD2. Germline V gene lookup returns CDR1 LNHDA and CDR2 SQIVND (reference sequence). The CDR3 consists of 14 residues. The V segment lost 5 bases and the J segment 2 bases; nucleotides outside the gene matches: 6. Written as DNA, the CDR3 is TGTGCCAGTAGTTTAGGACTAGGCCCCTACGAGCAGTACTTC. It is translated as CASSLGLGPYEQYF.

The CDR3 reads CATSREPGSPEAFF. The DNA for the CDR3 is TGTGCCACCAGCAGAGAACCCGGGTCTCCTGAAGCTTTCTTT. The chain uses TRBV15 and TRBJ1-1; D unresolved. Per germline, CDR1 LNHNV and CDR2 YYDKDF (reference sequence). Trimming removed 0 bases from V and 6 bases from J, with 11 bases in between. The CDR3 sequence is 14 residues long.

The chain links TRBV6-5 to TRBJ2-1; a weak D match, TRBD2 (5 bases). The CDR3 contains 15 residues. Trimming took 0 bases from V and 8 from J, leaving 14 bases between them. CDR1 is MNHEY, CDR2 SVGAGI, per germline. As DNA, the CDR3 is TGTGCCAGCAGTTACTCCTCCGCGGGTAGGGATGAGCAGTTCTTC. Protein product: CASSYSSAGRDEQFF.